This TCR beta chain originates from a study of metastatic and nonmetastatic thyroid tumors. The table lists this clone with a few counts. Via MiXCR, TCRdb re-called the PCR reads. This sample has approximately 25,000 clones, with roughly 24% found just once. No treatment had been given to any patient before thyroid surgery. This CDR3 has 18 residues. Trimming took off 4 bases at V and 6 bases at J, with 27 bases between the two ends. Germline V lookup: CDR1 SGHRS, CDR2 YFSETQ. Sequencing was performed on blood. This clonotype originated in a male donor with papillary thyroid cancer or a benign thyroid nodule (not recorded which). Some clones in this sample may be carry-over from other donors' samples. The V call is TRBV5-1, the J call TRBJ2-3; the D gene is possibly TRBD2 (7 bases). The CDR3 here is CASSQGRSSGGGPDTQYF. CDR3 DNA sequence: TGCGCCAGCAGCCAGGGGAGGTCTAGCGGTGGGGGGCCGGATACGCAGTATTTT.